The source of this TCR beta chain is a study of shared clonotypes between healthy human individuals. The table came from immunoSEQ multiplex PCR; TCRdb's copy has only in-frame clones and leaves some out. This sample has 2.3 million or so clones; over 85% occur once, and the top ten carry under 0.45%. This CDR3 region has 12 residues. The ends lost 6 bases at V and 11 bases at J; junction bases unmatched: 7. CDR1 ENHRY and CDR2 SYGVKD come from the germline V gene. The J gene is TRBJ2-3, the V gene TRBV10-3; TRBD2 matches at 8 bases. The material sequenced was naive CD4+ T cells from PBMCs. Subset in this sample: CD45RA+ positively selected. This TCR derives from a man aged 18 to 29 in good health. Some clones in this sample may be carry-over from other donors' samples. The CDR3 loop reads CAISRGGREQYF. Written as DNA, the CDR3 is TGTGCCATCAGCCGGGGGGGCAGGGAGCAGTATTTT.